The clone carrying this T cell receptor (beta chain) was detected a few times. Its antigen remains unidentified. Using its own MiXCR run on the reads, TCRdb lists one record per CDR3 protein. The sample has about half a million distinct CDR3 sequences; approximately 40% are singletons. Trimming removed 0 bases at V and 5 bases at J, with 5 bases between. The germline gives CDR1 SGHNT, CDR2 YYREEE (reference sequence). This CDR3 contains 12 residues. These data come from a study of T cell repertoires in cytomegalovirus infection. Looking at the study overall: HLA-B-restricted CMV epitopes that are well studied were used alongside recently identified HLA-C-restricted ones.

This receptor was obtained from a human donor in good health (CMV status not recorded). Some clones in this sample may be carry-over from other donors' samples. The V and J genes are TRBV5-4 and TRBJ2-5; no clear D. Sequencing used cultured PBMCs, obtained from culture after CMV antigen stimulation. The CDR3: CASSLVDETQYF. The DNA of the CDR3 is TGTGCCAGCAGCTTGGTAGACGAGACCCAGTACTTC.